These 25 T cell receptor beta chains share one sample of origin, sequenced in a study of blood T cell repertoires in COVID-19. TCRdb keeps only in-frame clones here, not all; method: immunoSEQ multiplex PCR. The sample records over 110,000 clones, approximately 87% being singletons. The sample taken for sequencing was PBMCs or T cells enriched from blood (not recorded which). Source of these receptors: a man aged 50-60 years in a cohort exposed to, infected with or recovered from COVID-19 (not recorded which).

The chain combines TRBV5-5 with TRBJ1-5; TRBD1 matches 9 bases. The germline V gene has CDR1 SGHKS and CDR2 YYEKEE (reference sequence). Trimming took 2 bases from V and 4 from J; bases not matched to a gene: 13. CDR3 length: 18 amino acids. The CDR3 region is CASSLVLYGQGINQPQHF. The CDR3, as DNA: TGTGCCAGCAGCTTAGTTCTGTATGGACAGGGGATAAATCAGCCCCAGCATTTT. Filled out from reference TRBV5-5 and TRBJ1-5, the complete variable domain reads DAGVTQSPTHLIKTRGQQVTLRCSPISGHKSVSWYQQVLGQGPQFIFQYYEKEERGRGNFPDRFSARQFPNYSSELNVNALLLGDSALYLCASSLVLYGQGINQPQHFGDGTRLSIL.

The sample holds a few counts of this clone. The chain joins TRBV9 to TRBJ2-7; TRBD2 matches at 7 bases. CDR3 length equals 12 residues. Trimming removed 4 bases from V and 3 bases from J; junction bases left unmatched: 1. The germline gives CDR1 SGDLS, CDR2 YYNGEE. The CDR3 loop is CASSPGGYEQYF. The CDR3 coding sequence is TGTGCCAGCAGCCCGGGGGGCTACGAGCAGTACTTC.

J is TRBJ2-3 and V is TRBV3-1 (or the pseudogene TRBV3-2), with 11 bases matching TRBD2. Germline CDR1 is LGHDT and CDR2 is YNNKEL (reference sequence). The CDR3 is 15 residues long. V dropped 4 bases and J dropped 1; count of bases not matched to a gene: 1. CDR3 protein: CASSRGLAGTDTQYF. The CDR3 DNA sequence: TGTGCCAGCAGCCGGGGACTAGCGGGCACAGATACGCAGTATTTT.

V usage is TRBV7-9 and J usage is TRBJ2-7; tentative D call: TRBD1 (5 bases). The CDR3 extends over 13 amino acids. From germline, CDR1 is SEHNR and CDR2 FQNEAQ (reference sequence). With 2 bases removed from V and 1 base from J, the gap between germline ends came to 6 bases. The CDR3 sequence is CASSLRTSYEQYF. CDR3 in DNA: TGTGCCAGCAGCTTAAGGACATCCTACGAGCAGTACTTC.

This clone showed up just once. This chain connects TRBV4-1 to TRBJ2-4; 10 positions match TRBD2. CDR1 is MGHRA and CDR2 is YSYEKL in the germline V gene. V lost 1 base to trimming and J lost 9 bases; unmatched junction nucleotides: 9. The CDR3 is made up of 16 amino acids. CDR3 in amino acids: CASSQGISASGGIQYF. In nucleotides, the CDR3 is TGCGCCAGCAGCCAAGGGATTAGCGCTAGCGGGGGCATTCAGTACTTC.

The chain recombines TRBV6-5 with TRBJ1-4; D unresolved. The CDR3 totals 14 residues. CDR1 MNHEY and CDR2 SVGAGI come from the germline V gene. The V end lost 10 bases, the J end lost 4 bases, and 16 bases lay between the germline ends. Here the CDR3 DNA reads TGTGCCAAAGTAGAGGGCAGCTTTAATGAAAAACTGTTTTTT. Protein: CAKVEGSFNEKLFF.

The rearrangement links TRBV27 to TRBJ2-5, with D uncertain. The CDR3 consists of 15 residues. The germline CDR1 and CDR2 sequences are MNHEY and SMNVEV (reference sequence). The ends were cut back, 0 bases at V and 5 bases at J, with 13 bases in the middle. The CDR3 reads CASSLSRPTRETQYF. The CDR3 coding sequence is TGTGCCAGCAGTTTATCCCGACCGACTCGGGAGACCCAGTACTTC.

The rearrangement links TRBV18 to TRBJ2-5; 11 nucleotides align to TRBD2. The J segment lost 5 bases and the V segment lost 2 bases, leaving 7 bases of the junction unmatched. CDR3 size: 16 residues. CDR1 and CDR2 from the germline V gene are KGHSH and LQKENI. The CDR3 DNA sequence: TGTGCCAGCTCACCATGGACTAGCGGGTCTGGGGAGACCCAGTACTTC. Its translation is CASSPWTSGSGETQYF.

The CDR3 DNA reads TGTGCCAGCTCCCAAAGGACTAGCGGGAGCGCAGATACGCAGTATTTT. Translation gives CASSQRTSGSADTQYF. The V gene is TRBV18, the J gene TRBJ2-3; 13 bases match TRBD2. CDR3 size: 16 residues. V lost 6 bases, J lost 4 bases, and 7 bases stayed unmatched. The V gene's germline CDR1 is KGHSH and CDR2 LQKENI.

The chain joins TRBV29-1 to TRBJ1-2, with a tentative D call TRBD1 (5 bases). V was pared by 3 bases and J by 8 bases, with 19 bases between. The germline gives CDR1 SQVTM, CDR2 ANQGSEA. CDR3 length: 14 residues. The CDR3, as DNA: TGCAGCGTTGAGATCCCCCCTGGGGCGCGGGGCTACACCTTC. Translated: CSVEIPPGARGYTF.

The V call is TRBV9, the J call TRBJ1-3; no reliable D call. Germline assignment: CDR1 SGDLS and CDR2 YYNGEE. The length of the CDR3 is 17 residues. The V gene lost 4 bases and the J gene lost 0 bases, with 17 bases spanning the gap. In DNA form, the CDR3 reads TGTGCCAGCAGCTCGAGCGGGTCATTCTTCTCTGGAAACACCATATATTTT. This gives the protein CASSSSGSFFSGNTIYF.

V is TRBV24-1 and J is TRBJ2-1; 12 bases map to TRBD1. Germline values: CDR1 KGHDR, CDR2 SFDVKD. Trimming took 7 bases from V and 3 from J; bases not matched to a gene: 6. The CDR3 is made up of 16 amino acids. CDR3 bases: TGTGCCACCAGCCGCGGGACAGGGGGCGGCTACAATGAGCAGTTCTTC. Protein product: CATSRGTGGGYNEQFF.

This sequence joins TRBV24-1 and TRBJ2-3, with D possibly being TRBD2 (5 bases). The CDR3 is made up of 15 amino acids. V was clipped by 4 bases and J by 5 bases, with 15 bases between them. The germline CDR1 and CDR2 sequences are KGHDR and SFDVKD. DNA of the CDR3: TGTGCCACCAGTGACCGACACCCTGAGGGAGATACGCAGTATTTT. It yields the protein CATSDRHPEGDTQYF.

The chain joins TRBV25-1 to TRBJ2-4, with D maybe TRBD2 (5 bases). Trimming took off 2 bases at V and 0 bases at J, with 17 bases between the two ends. The CDR3 has 18 residues. Germline CDR1 MGHDK, CDR2 SYGVNS. CDR3: CASSETPGGGLAKNIQYF. As DNA, the CDR3 is TGTGCCAGCAGTGAAACTCCAGGTGGAGGTTTAGCCAAAAACATTCAGTACTTC.

The chain combines TRBV28 with TRBJ2-7; possible D gene TRBD1, 5 bases. Germline V gene data show CDR1 as MDHEN and CDR2 as SYDVKM. This CDR3 has 13 amino acids. V was trimmed by 2 bases and J by 2 bases, leaving 7 bases between them. CDR3 loop: CASSLAGTYEQYF. In nucleotides, the CDR3 is TGTGCCAGCAGTTTAGCAGGGACCTACGAGCAGTACTTC.

The chain employs TRBV5-8 and TRBJ1-1; D gene ambiguous. CDR3 size: 14 residues. The V and J ends lost 2 bases and 0 bases respectively, with 8 bases between them. Germline values: CDR1 SGHTS, CDR2 YDEGEE. CDR3 in amino acids: CASSFGGLNTEAFF. The CDR3 bases are TGTGCCAGCAGCTTCGGAGGGTTGAACACTGAAGCTTTCTTT. Based on the CDR3 plus reference TRBV5-8 and TRBJ1-1, the full variable domain is EAGVTQSPTHLIKTRGQQATLRCSPISGHTSVYWYQQALGLGLQFLLWYDEGEERNRGNFPPRFSGRQFPNYSSELNVNALELEDSALYLCASSFGGLNTEAFFGQGTRLTVV.

The chain carries TRBV7-3 and TRBJ2-5; 7 bases are a match to TRBD1. The junction had 6 bases not matched to a gene; V was cut back by 5 bases and J by 0 bases. This CDR3 region has 15 residues. The germline CDR1 and CDR2 sequences are SGHTA and FQGTGA. The CDR3 DNA reads as TGTGCCAGCAGCCGCCAGACAGGGTACCAAGAGACCCAGTACTTC. It translates to CASSRQTGYQETQYF.

The rearrangement uses TRBV19 and TRBJ1-2; a weak D match, TRBD1 (5 bases). V was pared by 4 bases and J by 7 bases, with 10 bases between. Per the germline V gene, CDR1 is LNHDA and CDR2 is SQIVND (reference sequence). The length of the CDR3 is 12 residues. CDR3 DNA sequence: TGTGCCAGTAGTACAGGGTTTGGTGGCTACACCTTC. Translation: CASSTGFGGYTF. Filled out from reference TRBV19 and TRBJ1-2, the complete variable domain reads DGGITQSPKYLFRKEGQNVTLSCEQNLNHDAMYWYRQDPGQGLRLIYYSQIVNDFQKGDIAEGYSVSREKKESFPLTVTSAQKNPTAFYLCASSTGFGGYTFGSGTRLTVV.

This clone was counted a few times. The chain uses TRBV7-8 and TRBJ2-7, with a tentative D call TRBD2 (5 bases). This CDR3 has 14 residues. The germline gives CDR1 SGHVS, CDR2 FQNEAQ. With 2 bases removed from V and 3 bases from J, the gap between germline ends came to 11 bases. The CDR3 DNA sequence: TGTGCCAGCAGCTTATACGTGGCGGGCTACGAGCAGTACTTC. Its protein is CASSLYVAGYEQYF.

The rearrangement links TRBV19 to TRBJ1-5; weak D call: TRBD1 (6 bases). V gave up 5 bases and J gave up 7 bases, with 18 bases separating them. The CDR3 spans 15 residues. Per the germline V gene, CDR1 is LNHDA and CDR2 is SQIVND (reference sequence). CDR3 residues: CASSGFGGPTQPQHF. The CDR3 DNA is TGTGCCAGTAGTGGATTCGGGGGGCCCACCCAGCCCCAGCATTTT.

The rearrangement links TRBV7-2 to TRBJ1-1; the D is unclear. The CDR3 runs to 11 residues. The V gene's germline CDR1 is SGHTA and CDR2 FQGNSA. Trimming took off 7 bases at V and 4 bases at J, with 7 bases between the two ends. The CDR3 reads CASTTGTEAFF. CDR3 coding DNA: TGTGCCAGCACCACGGGCACTGAAGCTTTCTTT.

V usage is TRBV9 and J usage is TRBJ2-5, with 7 bases fitting TRBD1. After removal of 3 bases from V and 1 base from J, the junction contained 9 bases not matched to a gene. There are 16 residues in the CDR3. Germline values: CDR1 SGDLS, CDR2 YYNGEE. The CDR3: CASSAQGVLTQETQYF. CDR3 DNA: TGTGCCAGCAGCGCCCAGGGGGTCTTGACCCAAGAGACCCAGTACTTC.

Only one count was recorded for this clone. This chain joins TRBV13 and TRBJ2-7; D is possibly TRBD2 (7 bases). CDR3 length equals 13 residues. In germline, CDR1 is PRHDT, CDR2 FYEKMQ (reference sequence). Trimming removed 8 bases at V and 4 bases at J, with 15 bases between. The CDR3 DNA reads TGTGCCAGCTTGGGAGGGGGTTCGTACGAGCAGTACTTC. As protein: CASLGGGSYEQYF.

The chain couples TRBV25-1 to TRBJ1-4, with D possibly being TRBD1 (6 bases). V lost 5 bases, J lost 5 bases, and 12 bases lay in between. Germline V CDR1 and CDR2: MGHDK, SYGVNS. CDR3 length: 14 residues. The CDR3 reads CASSLQGLNEKLFF. DNA for the CDR3: TGTGCCAGCAGTTTACAGGGATTAAATGAAAAACTGTTTTTT.

The chain joins TRBV24-1 to TRBJ1-4; TRBD1 agrees at 7 bases. Germline assignment: CDR1 KGHDR and CDR2 SFDVKD. The CDR3 sequence is 12 residues long. Trimming removed 2 bases from V and 12 bases from J; junction bases left unmatched: 2. This CDR3 is CATSDWRGQLFF. The CDR3 DNA is TGTGCCACCAGTGATTGGAGGGGGCAACTGTTTTTT.